This TCR beta chain is drawn from a study of CD8 T cells in Susac syndrome. V was pared by 3 bases and J by 7 bases, with 4 bases of the junction left unmatched. Germline values: CDR1 SQVTM, CDR2 ANQGSEA. The CDR3 runs to 12 residues. FACS was used to enrich TEMRA cells, whereas the CD8+ and CD4+ T cells were obtained by negative isolation. cDNA came from approximately 0.5 to 1 ug RNA primed by random hexamers. TCR beta CDR3 was amplified by immunoSEQ covering 54 Vbeta and 13 Jbeta. TCRdb itself ran the immunoSEQ multiplex PCR reads through MiXCR, one entry per CDR3 protein. The data show about 57,000 distinct CDR3 sequences, 85% to 95% seen once.

The receptor comes from a human donor with multiple sclerosis. The chain combines TRBV29-1 with TRBJ1-2, with 8 bases aligning to TRBD1. Sequenced input: CD8+ T cells from PBMCs. The CDR3 region is CSVEDRAGGYTF. In DNA, the CDR3 is TGCAGCGTTGAGGACAGGGCAGGTGGCTACACCTTC.